The rows below give T cell receptor beta chains drawn from one sample of a study of T cells expressing NK-cell markers. Following a re-call of the 5' RACE reads, TCRdb has one entry per CDR3 protein and lacks DNA. This sample lists around 280,000 distinct CDR3 sequences; its ten largest clones have about 0.4%. Sequenced input: blood T cells: a sorted CD56 or NKG2C T cell subset, CD4+ or CD8+ T cells, or bulk PBMC T cells (not recorded which). The source of these receptors is a man younger than 35 in good health. Both conserved end residues are part of each CDR3. Each record gives: J gene, V gene, CDR3 protein.

j_call: TRBJ2-7; v_call: TRBV7-9; cdr3_aa: CASSPRRGEAPYEQYF
j_call: TRBJ2-5; v_call: TRBV7-3; cdr3_aa: CASSSGLQETQYF
j_call: TRBJ2-1; v_call: TRBV9; cdr3_aa: CASSAPETKEQFF
j_call: TRBJ1-4; v_call: TRBV20-1; cdr3_aa: CSARVGTRLDEKLFF
j_call: TRBJ2-5; v_call: TRBV18; cdr3_aa: CASSPISGSRAKETQYF
j_call: TRBJ2-1; v_call: TRBV6-1; cdr3_aa: CASRESLAGTYNEQFF
j_call: TRBJ1-1; v_call: TRBV11-3; cdr3_aa: CASSPGTVEVAFF
j_call: TRBJ2-3; v_call: TRBV12-3/TRBV12-4; cdr3_aa: CASRAGAEDTQYF
j_call: TRBJ2-7; v_call: TRBV12-2; cdr3_aa: CASRSFGLVEEQYF
j_call: TRBJ2-7; v_call: TRBV10-3; cdr3_aa: CATNRGGEHEQYF
j_call: TRBJ2-5; v_call: TRBV11-2; cdr3_aa: CASSNPGQQETQYF
j_call: TRBJ2-7; v_call: TRBV7-2; cdr3_aa: CASSISGSAVREQYF
j_call: TRBJ2-3; v_call: TRBV11-3; cdr3_aa: CASSLGLPEVMSDTQYF
j_call: TRBJ2-3; v_call: TRBV11-2; cdr3_aa: CASSLGDLVDTQYF
j_call: TRBJ2-7; v_call: TRBV5-6; cdr3_aa: CASSFLGQGGSYEQYF
j_call: TRBJ2-3; v_call: TRBV6-4; cdr3_aa: CASSDDLGSGGKDTQYF
j_call: TRBJ2-3; v_call: TRBV29-1; cdr3_aa: CANQGDTDTQYF